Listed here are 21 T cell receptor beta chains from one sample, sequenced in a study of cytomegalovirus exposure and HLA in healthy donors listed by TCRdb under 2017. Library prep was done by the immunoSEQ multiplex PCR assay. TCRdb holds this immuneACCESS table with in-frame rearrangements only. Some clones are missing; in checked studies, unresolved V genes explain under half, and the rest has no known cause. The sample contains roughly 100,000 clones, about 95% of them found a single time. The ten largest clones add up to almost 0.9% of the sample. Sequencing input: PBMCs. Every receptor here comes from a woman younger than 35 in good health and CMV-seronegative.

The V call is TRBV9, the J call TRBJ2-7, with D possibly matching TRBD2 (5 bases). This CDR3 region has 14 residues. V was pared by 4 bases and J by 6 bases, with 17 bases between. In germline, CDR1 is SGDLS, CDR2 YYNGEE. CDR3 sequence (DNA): TGTGCCAGCAGCCCCTTTACGGCAGGAGGCGAGCAGTACTTC. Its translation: CASSPFTAGGEQYF.

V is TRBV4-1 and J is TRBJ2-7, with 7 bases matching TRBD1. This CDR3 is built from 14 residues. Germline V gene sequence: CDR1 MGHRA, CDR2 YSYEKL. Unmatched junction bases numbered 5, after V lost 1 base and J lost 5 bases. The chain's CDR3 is CASSQADRTDEQYF. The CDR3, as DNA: TGCGCCAGCAGCCAAGCGGACAGGACGGACGAGCAGTACTTC.

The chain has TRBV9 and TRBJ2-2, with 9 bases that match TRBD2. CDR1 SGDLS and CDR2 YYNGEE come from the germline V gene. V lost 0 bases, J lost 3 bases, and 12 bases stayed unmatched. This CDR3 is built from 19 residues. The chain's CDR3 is CASSVDGAGGGAYTGELFF. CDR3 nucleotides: TGTGCCAGCAGCGTAGATGGAGCCGGCGGGGGGGCGTACACCGGGGAGCTGTTTTTT.

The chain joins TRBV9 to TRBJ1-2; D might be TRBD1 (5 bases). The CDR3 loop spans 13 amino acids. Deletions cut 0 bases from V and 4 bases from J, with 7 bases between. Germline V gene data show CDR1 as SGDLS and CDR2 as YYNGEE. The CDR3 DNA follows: TGTGCCAGCAGCGTAGCAGGGATCTATGGCTACACCTTC. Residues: CASSVAGIYGYTF.

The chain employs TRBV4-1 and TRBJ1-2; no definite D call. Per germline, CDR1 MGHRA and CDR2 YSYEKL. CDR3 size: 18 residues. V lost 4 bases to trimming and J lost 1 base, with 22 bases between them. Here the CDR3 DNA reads TGCGCCAGCAGCCCCCGTTCGACCACAGCACCTATTAACTATGGCTACACCTTC. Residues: CASSPRSTTAPINYGYTF.

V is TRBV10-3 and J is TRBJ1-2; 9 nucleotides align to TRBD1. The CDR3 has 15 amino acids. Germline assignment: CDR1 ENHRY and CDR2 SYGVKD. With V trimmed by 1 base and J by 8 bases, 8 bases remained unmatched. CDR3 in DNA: TGTGCCATCAGTGAGTTGAAGACAGGGGGAGGGGGCTACACCTTC. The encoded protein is CAISELKTGGGGYTF.

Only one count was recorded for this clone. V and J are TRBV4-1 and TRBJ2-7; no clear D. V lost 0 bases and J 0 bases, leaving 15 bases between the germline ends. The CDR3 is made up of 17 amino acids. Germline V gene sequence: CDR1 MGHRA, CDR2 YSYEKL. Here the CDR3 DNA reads TGCGCCAGCAGCCAAGACTCCAGGCCACTCTCCTCCTACGAGCAGTACTTC. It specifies CASSQDSRPLSSYEQYF.

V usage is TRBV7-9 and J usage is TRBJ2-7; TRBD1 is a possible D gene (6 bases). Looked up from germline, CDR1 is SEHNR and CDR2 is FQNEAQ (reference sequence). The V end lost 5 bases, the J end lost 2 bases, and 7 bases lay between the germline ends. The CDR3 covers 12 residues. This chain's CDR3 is CASSRDTYEQYF. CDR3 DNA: TGTGCCAGCAGCCGGGACACCTACGAGCAGTACTTC.

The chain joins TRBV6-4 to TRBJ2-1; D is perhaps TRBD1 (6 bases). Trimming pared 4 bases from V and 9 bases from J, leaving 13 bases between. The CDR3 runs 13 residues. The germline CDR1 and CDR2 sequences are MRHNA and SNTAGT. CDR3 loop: CASSATGIGEQFF. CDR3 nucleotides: TGTGCCAGCAGTGCCACAGGGATAGGTGAGCAGTTCTTC.

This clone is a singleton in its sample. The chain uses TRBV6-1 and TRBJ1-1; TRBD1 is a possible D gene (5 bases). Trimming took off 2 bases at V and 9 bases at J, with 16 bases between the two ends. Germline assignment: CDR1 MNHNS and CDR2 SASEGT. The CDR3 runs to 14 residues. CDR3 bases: TGTGCCAGCAGTGAATCGGGGGGAAGTAGTAAAGCTTTCTTT. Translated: CASSESGGSSKAFF.

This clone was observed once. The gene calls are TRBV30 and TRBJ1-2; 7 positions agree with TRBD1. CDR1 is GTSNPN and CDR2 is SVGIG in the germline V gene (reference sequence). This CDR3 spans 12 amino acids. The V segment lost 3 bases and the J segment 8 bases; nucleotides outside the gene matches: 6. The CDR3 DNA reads TGTGCCTGGAGGGGTAGGGGGCAAGGCTACACCTTC. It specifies CAWRGRGQGYTF.

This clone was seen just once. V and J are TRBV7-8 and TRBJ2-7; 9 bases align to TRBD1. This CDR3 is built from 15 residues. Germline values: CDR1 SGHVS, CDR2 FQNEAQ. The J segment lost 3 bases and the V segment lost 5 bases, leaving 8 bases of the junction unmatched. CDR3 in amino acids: CASSPRTGALYEQYF. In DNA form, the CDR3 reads TGTGCCAGCAGCCCTAGGACAGGGGCTCTCTACGAGCAGTACTTC.

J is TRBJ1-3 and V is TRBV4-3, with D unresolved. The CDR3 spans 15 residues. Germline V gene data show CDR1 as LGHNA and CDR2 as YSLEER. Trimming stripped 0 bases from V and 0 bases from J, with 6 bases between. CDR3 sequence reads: CASSQEGSSGNTIYF. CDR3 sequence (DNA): TGCGCCAGCAGCCAAGAAGGGAGCTCTGGAAACACCATATATTTT.

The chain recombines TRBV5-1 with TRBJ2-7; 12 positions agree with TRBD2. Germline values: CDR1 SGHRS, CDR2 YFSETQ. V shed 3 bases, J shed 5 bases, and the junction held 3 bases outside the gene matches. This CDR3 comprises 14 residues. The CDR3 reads CASSSSGGADEQYF. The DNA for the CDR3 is TGCGCCAGCAGCTCTAGCGGGGGGGCCGACGAGCAGTACTTC.

The CDR3 DNA follows: TGTGCCAGCAGCTCCAGGGGCCAGAGCTCCTATAATTCACCCCTCCACTTT. It encodes CASSSRGQSSYNSPLHF. This chain connects TRBV5-8 to TRBJ1-6, with D perhaps TRBD1 (6 bases). Germline CDR1 is SGHTS and CDR2 is YDEGEE. The CDR3 consists of 17 residues. V lost 3 bases and J 0 bases, leaving 13 bases between the germline ends.

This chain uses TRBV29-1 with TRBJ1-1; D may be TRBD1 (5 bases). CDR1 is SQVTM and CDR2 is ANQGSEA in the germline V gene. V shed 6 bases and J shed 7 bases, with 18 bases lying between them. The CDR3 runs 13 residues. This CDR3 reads CSVEGRSPLEAFF. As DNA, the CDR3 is TGCAGCGTGGAGGGGCGCAGTCCTCTTGAAGCTTTCTTT.

DNA for the CDR3: TGTGCCAGCAGCTCGGGACGGGACTTAAACACCGGGGAGCTGTTTTTT. Its protein product is CASSSGRDLNTGELFF. The chain couples TRBV13 to TRBJ2-2; D might be TRBD2 (6 bases). The CDR3 has 16 residues. CDR1 and CDR2 from the germline V gene are PRHDT and FYEKMQ (reference sequence). Trimming pared 4 bases from V and 2 bases from J, leaving 14 bases between.

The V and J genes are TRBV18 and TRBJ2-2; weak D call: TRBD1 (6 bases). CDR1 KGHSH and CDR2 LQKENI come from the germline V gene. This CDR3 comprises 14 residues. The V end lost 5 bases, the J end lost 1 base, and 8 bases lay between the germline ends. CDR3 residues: CASSLGQNTGELFF. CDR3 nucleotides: TGTGCCAGCTCATTGGGACAGAACACCGGGGAGCTGTTTTTT.

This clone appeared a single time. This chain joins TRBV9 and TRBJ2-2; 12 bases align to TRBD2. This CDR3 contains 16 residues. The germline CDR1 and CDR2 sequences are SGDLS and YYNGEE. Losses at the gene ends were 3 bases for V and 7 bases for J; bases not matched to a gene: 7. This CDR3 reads CASSALAGGFGGELFF. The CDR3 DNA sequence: TGTGCCAGCAGCGCACTAGCGGGGGGTTTTGGCGGGGAGCTGTTTTTT.

The CDR3 region has the DNA TGTGCCAGCAGTGAAGTGGCAGGGCCAGCCTACGAGCAGTACTTC. It specifies CASSEVAGPAYEQYF. This chain links TRBV6-1 with TRBJ2-7, with TRBD1 as a possible D gene (5 bases). The germline V gene encodes CDR1 MNHNS and CDR2 SASEGT. CDR3 size: 15 residues. The ends were cut back, 1 base at V and 2 bases at J, with 12 bases in the middle.

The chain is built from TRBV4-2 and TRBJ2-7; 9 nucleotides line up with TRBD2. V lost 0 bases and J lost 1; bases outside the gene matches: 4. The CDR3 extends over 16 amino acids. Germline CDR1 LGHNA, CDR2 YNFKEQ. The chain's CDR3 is CASSQEIAGESYEQYF. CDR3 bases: TGTGCCAGCAGCCAAGAAATAGCGGGGGAATCCTACGAGCAGTACTTC.